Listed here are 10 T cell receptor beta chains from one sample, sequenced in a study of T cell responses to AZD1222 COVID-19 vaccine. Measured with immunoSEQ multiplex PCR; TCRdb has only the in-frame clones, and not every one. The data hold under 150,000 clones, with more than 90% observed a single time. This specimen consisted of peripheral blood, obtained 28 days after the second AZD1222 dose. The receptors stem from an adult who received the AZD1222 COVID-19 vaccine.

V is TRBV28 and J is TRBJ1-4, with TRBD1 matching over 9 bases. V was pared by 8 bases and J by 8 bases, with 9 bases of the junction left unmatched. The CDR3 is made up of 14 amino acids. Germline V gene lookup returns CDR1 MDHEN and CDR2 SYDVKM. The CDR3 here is CASFSGTGTEKLFF. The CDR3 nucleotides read TGTGCCAGCTTCTCCGGGACAGGGACCGAAAAACTGTTTTTT.

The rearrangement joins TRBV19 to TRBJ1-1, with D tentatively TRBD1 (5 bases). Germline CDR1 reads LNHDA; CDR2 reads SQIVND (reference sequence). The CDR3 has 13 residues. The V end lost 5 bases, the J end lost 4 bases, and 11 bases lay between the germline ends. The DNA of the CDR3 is TGTGCCAGTAGTGGGACCAGAGGCACTGAAGCTTTCTTT. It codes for CASSGTRGTEAFF. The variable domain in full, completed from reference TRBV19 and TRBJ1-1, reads DGGITQSPKYLFRKEGQNVTLSCEQNLNHDAMYWYRQDPGQGLRLIYYSQIVNDFQKGDIAEGYSVSREKKESFPLTVTSAQKNPTAFYLCASSGTRGTEAFFGQGTRLTVV.

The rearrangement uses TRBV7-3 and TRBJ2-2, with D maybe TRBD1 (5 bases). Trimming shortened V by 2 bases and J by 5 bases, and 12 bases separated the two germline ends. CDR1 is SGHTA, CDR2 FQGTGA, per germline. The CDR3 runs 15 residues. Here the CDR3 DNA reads TGTGCCAGCAGCTTATGGGGCAGGGAAACCGGGGAGCTGTTTTTT. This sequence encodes CASSLWGRETGELFF.

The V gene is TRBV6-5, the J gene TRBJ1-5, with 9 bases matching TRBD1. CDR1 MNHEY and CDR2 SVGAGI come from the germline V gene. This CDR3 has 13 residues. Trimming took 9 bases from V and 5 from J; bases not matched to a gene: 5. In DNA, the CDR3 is TGTGCCAGTGGACAGGGGCGTCATCAGCCCCAGCATTTT. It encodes CASGQGRHQPQHF.

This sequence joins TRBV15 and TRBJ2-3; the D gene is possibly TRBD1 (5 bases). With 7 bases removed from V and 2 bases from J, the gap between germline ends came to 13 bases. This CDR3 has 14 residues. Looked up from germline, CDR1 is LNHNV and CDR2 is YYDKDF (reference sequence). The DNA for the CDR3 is TGTGCCACCACCCAGGGTGGGAACACAGATACGCAGTATTTT. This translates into CATTQGGNTDTQYF.

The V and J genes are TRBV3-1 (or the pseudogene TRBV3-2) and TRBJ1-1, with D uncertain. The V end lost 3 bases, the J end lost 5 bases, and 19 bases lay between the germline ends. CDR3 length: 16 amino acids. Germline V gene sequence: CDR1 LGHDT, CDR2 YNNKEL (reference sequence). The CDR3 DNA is TGTGCCAGCAGCCATAATTGGGGATTAGGTGGGACTGAAGCTTTCTTT. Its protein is CASSHNWGLGGTEAFF.

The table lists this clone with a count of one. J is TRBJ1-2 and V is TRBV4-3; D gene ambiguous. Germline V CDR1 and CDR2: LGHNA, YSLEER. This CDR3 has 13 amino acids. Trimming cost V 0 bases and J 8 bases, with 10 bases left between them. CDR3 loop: CASSQDRISGYTF. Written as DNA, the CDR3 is TGCGCCAGCAGCCAAGATCGGATATCCGGCTACACCTTC.

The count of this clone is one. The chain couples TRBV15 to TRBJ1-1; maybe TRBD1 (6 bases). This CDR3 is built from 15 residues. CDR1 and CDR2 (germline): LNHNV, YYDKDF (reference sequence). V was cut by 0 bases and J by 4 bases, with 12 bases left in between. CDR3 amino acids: CATSRDAGESTEAFF. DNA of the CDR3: TGTGCCACCAGCAGAGACGCAGGGGAGTCCACTGAAGCTTTCTTT.

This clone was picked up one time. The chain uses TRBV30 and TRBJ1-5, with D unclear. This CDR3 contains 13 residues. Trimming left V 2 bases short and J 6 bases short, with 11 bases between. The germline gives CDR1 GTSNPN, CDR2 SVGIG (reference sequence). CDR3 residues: CAWSTAPGQPQHF. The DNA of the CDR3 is TGTGCCTGGAGTACCGCTCCTGGTCAGCCCCAGCATTTT.

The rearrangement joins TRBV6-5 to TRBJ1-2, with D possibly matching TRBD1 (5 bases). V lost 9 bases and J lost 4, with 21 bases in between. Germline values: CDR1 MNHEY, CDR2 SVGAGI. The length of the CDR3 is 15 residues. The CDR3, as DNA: TGTGCCAGTACCCCCGGGACTCCGAGGGGCTATGGCTACACCTTC. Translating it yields CASTPGTPRGYGYTF.